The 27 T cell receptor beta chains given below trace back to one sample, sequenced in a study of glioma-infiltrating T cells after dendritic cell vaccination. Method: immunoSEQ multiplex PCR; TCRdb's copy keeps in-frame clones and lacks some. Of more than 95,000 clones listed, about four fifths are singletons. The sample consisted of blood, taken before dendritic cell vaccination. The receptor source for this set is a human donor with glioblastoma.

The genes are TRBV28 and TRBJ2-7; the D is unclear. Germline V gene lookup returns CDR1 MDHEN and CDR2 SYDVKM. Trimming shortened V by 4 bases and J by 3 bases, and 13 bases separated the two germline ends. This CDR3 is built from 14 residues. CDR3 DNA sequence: TGTGCCAGCAGTTCTCCTTCAGCGAGCTACGAGCAGTACTTC. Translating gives CASSSPSASYEQYF.

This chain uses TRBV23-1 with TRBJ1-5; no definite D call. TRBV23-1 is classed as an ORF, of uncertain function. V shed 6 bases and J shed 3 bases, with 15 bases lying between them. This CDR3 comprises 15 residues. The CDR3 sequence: CASRPGLSYNQPQHF. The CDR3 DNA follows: TGCGCCAGCAGACCAGGACTTTCATACAATCAGCCCCAGCATTTT.

This chain's CDR3 is CASSRNIQTGTAYNSPLHF. CDR3 DNA: TGTGCCAGTAGTAGGAATATCCAAACCGGGACAGCATATAATTCACCCCTCCACTTT. The rearrangement links TRBV19 to TRBJ1-6; 7 positions match TRBD1. V lost 4 bases to trimming and J lost 4 bases; unmatched junction nucleotides: 16. The germline V gene encodes CDR1 LNHDA and CDR2 SQIVND (reference sequence). The CDR3 has 19 residues.

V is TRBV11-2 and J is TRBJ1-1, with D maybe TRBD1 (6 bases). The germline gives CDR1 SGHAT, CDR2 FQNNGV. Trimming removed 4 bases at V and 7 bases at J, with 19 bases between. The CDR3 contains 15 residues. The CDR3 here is CASSSLGGRWDEAFF. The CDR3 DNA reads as TGTGCCAGCAGCTCCCTCGGGGGGCGTTGGGATGAAGCTTTCTTT.

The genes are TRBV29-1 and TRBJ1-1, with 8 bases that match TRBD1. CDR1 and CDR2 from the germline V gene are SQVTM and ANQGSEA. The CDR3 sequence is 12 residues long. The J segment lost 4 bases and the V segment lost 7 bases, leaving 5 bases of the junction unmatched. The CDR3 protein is CSADRGGTEAFF. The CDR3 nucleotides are TGCAGCGCCGACAGGGGAGGCACTGAAGCTTTCTTT.

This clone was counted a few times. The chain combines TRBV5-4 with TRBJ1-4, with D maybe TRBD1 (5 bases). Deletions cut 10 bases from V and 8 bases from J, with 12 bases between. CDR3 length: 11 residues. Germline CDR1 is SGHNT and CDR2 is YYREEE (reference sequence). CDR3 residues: CACPPGEKLFF. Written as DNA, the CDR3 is TGTGCCTGTCCGCCAGGGGAAAAACTGTTTTTT.

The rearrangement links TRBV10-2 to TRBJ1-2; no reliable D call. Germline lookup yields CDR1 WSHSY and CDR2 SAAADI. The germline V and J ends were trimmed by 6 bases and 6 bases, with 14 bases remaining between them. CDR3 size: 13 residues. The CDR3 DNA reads TGCGCCAGCAGCGGGGTTTCCGGGAATGGCTACACCTTC. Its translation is CASSGVSGNGYTF.

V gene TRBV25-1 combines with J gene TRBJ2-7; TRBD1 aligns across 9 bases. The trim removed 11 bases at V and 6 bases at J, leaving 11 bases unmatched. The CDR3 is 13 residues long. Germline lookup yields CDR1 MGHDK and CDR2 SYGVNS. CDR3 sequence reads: CASKDRGLFEQYF. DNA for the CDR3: TGTGCCTCTAAGGACAGGGGCCTCTTCGAGCAGTACTTC.

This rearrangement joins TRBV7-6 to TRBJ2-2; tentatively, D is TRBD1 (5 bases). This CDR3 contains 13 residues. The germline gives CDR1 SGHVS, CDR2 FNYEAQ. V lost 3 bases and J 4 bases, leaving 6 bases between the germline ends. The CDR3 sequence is CASSFRATGELFF. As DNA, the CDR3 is TGTGCCAGCAGCTTCAGGGCCACCGGGGAGCTGTTTTTT.

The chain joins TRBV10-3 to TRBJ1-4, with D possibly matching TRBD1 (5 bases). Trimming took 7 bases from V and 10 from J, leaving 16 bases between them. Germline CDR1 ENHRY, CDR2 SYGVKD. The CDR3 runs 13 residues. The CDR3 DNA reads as TGTGCCATCACCGAGGGAGGGGACGGAAAACTGTTTTTT. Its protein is CAITEGGDGKLFF.

In DNA, the CDR3 is TGTGCCAGCAGCGTAGTTGAGGGGGCGCGAGGTACTGAAGCTTTCTTT. Its translation: CASSVVEGARGTEAFF. This chain links TRBV9 with TRBJ1-1; TRBD1 aligns across 7 bases. V dropped 0 bases and J dropped 5; count of bases not matched to a gene: 10. The CDR3 runs to 16 residues. Germline CDR1 reads SGDLS; CDR2 reads YYNGEE.

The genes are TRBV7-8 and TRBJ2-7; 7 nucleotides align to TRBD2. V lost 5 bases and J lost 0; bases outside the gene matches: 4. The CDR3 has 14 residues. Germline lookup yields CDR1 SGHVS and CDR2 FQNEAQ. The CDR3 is CASSPGLDSYEQYF. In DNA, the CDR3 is TGTGCCAGCAGCCCAGGACTAGACTCCTACGAGCAGTACTTC.

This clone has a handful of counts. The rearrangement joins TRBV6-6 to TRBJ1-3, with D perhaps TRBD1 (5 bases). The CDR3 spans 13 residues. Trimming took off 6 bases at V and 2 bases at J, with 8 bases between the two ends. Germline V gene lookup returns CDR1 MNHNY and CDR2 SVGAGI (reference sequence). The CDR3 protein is CASSGTAGNTIYF. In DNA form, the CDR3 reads TGTGCCAGCAGCGGGACTGCTGGAAACACCATATATTTT.

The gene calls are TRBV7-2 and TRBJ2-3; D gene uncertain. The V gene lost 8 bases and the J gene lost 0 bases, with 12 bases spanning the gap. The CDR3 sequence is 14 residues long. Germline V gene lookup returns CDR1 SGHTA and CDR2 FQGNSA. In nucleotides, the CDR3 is TGTGCCAGCTTTCAAGGCGGCAGCACAGATACGCAGTATTTT. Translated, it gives CASFQGGSTDTQYF.

The DNA for the CDR3 is TGCGCCAGCAGCCACTACAGGGACGGTCAGCCCCAGCATTTT. As protein: CASSHYRDGQPQHF. V gene TRBV4-3 combines with J gene TRBJ1-5; D is possibly TRBD1 (6 bases). This CDR3 contains 14 residues. The V end was cut by 3 bases, the J end by 6 bases, with 12 bases between. Germline lookup yields CDR1 LGHNA and CDR2 YSLEER.

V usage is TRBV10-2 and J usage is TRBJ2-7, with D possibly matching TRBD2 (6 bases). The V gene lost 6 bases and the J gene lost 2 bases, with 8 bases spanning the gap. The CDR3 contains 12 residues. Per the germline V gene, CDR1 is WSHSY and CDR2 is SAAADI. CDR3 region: CASRGGPYEQYF. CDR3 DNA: TGCGCCAGCAGGGGAGGCCCCTACGAGCAGTACTTC.

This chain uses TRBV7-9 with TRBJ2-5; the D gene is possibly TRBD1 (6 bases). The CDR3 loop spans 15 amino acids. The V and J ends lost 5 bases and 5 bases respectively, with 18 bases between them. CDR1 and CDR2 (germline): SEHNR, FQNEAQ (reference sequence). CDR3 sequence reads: CASSKTGTPGETQYF. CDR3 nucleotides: TGTGCCAGCAGCAAAACCGGGACACCAGGGGAGACCCAGTACTTC.

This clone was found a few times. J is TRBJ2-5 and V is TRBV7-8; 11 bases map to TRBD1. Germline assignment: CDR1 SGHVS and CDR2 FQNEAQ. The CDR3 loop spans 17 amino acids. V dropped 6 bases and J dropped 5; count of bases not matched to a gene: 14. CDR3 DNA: TGTGCCAGCAGAAATTTGGACAGGGGGCGGGCGCGGGAGACCCAGTACTTC. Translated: CASRNLDRGRARETQYF. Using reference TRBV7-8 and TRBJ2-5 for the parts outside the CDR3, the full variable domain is GAGVSQSPRYKVAKRGQDVALRCDPISGHVSLFWYQQALGQGPEFLTYFQNEAQLDKSGLPSDRFFAERPEGSVSTLKIQRTQQEDSAVYLCASRNLDRGRARETQYFGPGTRLLVL.

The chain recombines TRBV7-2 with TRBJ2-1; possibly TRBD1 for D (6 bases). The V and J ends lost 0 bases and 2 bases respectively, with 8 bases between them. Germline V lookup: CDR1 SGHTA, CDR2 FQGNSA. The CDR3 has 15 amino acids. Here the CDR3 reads CASSLAGATYNEQFF. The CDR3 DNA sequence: TGTGCCAGCAGCTTAGCGGGGGCTACCTACAATGAGCAGTTCTTC.

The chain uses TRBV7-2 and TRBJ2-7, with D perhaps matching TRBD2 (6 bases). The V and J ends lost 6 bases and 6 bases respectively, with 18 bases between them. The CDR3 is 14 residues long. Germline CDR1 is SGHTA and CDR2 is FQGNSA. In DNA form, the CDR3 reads TGTGCCAGCAGTCCCGCAGGCGGGGATATCGAGCAGTACTTC. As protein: CASSPAGGDIEQYF.

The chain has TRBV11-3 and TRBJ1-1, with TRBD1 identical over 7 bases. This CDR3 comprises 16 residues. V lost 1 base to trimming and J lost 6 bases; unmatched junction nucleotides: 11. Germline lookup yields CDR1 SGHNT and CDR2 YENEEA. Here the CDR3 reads CASSLGVTGHYSEAFF. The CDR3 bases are TGTGCCAGCAGCTTAGGTGTGACAGGGCACTATTCTGAAGCTTTCTTT.

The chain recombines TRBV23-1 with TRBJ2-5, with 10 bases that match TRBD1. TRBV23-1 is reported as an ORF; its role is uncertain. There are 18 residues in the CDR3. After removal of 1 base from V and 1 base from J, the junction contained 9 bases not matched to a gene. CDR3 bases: TGCGCCAGCAGTCAATGGGACAGGGGAGGATCGGCCCAAGAGACCCAGTACTTC. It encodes CASSQWDRGGSAQETQYF.

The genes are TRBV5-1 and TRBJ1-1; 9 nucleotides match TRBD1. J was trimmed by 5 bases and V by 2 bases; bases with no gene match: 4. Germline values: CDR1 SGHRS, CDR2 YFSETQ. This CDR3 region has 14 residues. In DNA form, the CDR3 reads TGCGCCAGCAGCTTCACTGACAGGGGGACTGAAGCTTTCTTT. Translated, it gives CASSFTDRGTEAFF.

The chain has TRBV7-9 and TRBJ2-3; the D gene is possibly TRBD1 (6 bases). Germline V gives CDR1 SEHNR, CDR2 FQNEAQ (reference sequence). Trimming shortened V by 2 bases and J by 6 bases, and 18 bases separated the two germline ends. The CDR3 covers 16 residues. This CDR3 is CASSLPSTGLFDTQYF. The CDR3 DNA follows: TGTGCCAGCAGCTTACCGTCGACAGGACTCTTCGATACGCAGTATTTT.

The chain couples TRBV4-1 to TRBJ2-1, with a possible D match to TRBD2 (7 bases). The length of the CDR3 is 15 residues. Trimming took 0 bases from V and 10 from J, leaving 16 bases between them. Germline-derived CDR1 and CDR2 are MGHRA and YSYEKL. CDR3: CASSQEGGGAGEQFF. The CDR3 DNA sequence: TGCGCCAGCAGCCAAGAAGGAGGGGGGGCTGGGGAGCAGTTCTTC.

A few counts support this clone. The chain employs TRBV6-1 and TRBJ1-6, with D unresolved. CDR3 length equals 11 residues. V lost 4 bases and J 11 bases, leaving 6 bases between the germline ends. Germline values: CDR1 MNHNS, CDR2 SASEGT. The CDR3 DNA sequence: TGTGCCAGCAGTGCCACAGCACCCCTCCACTTT. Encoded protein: CASSATAPLHF.

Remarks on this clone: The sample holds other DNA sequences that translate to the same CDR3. CDR3 DNA: TGCGCCAGCAGCCCGGGACTAGCGGGGGGTAGGGATACGCAGTATTTT. This encodes CASSPGLAGGRDTQYF. This chain connects TRBV5-1 to TRBJ2-3; TRBD2 agrees at 15 bases. CDR1 and CDR2 from the germline V gene are SGHRS and YFSETQ. Germline trimming cut 4 bases from V and 6 bases from J; bases unmatched to any gene: 6. CDR3 length equals 16 residues.